A selection of T cell receptor beta chains follows, all from one sample in a study of technical replicates of blood from a few donors. TCRdb's table, derived via immunoSEQ multiplex PCR, lists solely in-frame clones and lacks some. The data contain about 81,000 clones, approximately 94% of them seen just once; the ten biggest clones take up more than 0.35%. The sequenced material came from T cells isolated from PBMCs. The source is a human donor in good health. The CDR3 runs from the conserved cysteine through the conserved F or W. Fields, in order: V gene, clone size, J gene, D gene, CDR3 DNA, CDR3 protein. A D gene is named only where the DNA matches it firmly. Only some rows state a clone size, as once, few, many or a class for expanded clones.

v_gene: TRBV4-1
abundance: -
j_gene: TRBJ1-1
d_gene: TRBD1
CDR3nt: TGCGCCAGCAGCCAAGTCTCAGGGGGCATCACTGAAGCTTTCTTT
CDR3aa: CASSQVSGGITEAFF

v_gene: TRBV7-9
abundance: -
j_gene: TRBJ2-1
d_gene: -
CDR3nt: TGTGCCAGCAGCAATTCCATCCAGTGGAATGAGCAGTTCTTC
CDR3aa: CASSNSIQWNEQFF

v_gene: TRBV10-1
abundance: -
j_gene: TRBJ1-2
d_gene: -
CDR3nt: TGCGCCAGCAGTTCGGGGTCCTATGGCTACACCTTC
CDR3aa: CASSSGSYGYTF

v_gene: TRBV30
abundance: -
j_gene: TRBJ2-7
d_gene: TRBD2
CDR3nt: TGTGCCAGCAGACTAGCGGGAGGGCCGAAGCAGTACTTC
CDR3aa: CASRLAGGPKQYF

v_gene: TRBV18
abundance: -
j_gene: TRBJ2-1
d_gene: TRBD1
CDR3nt: TGTGCCAGCTCACCAGGGACAGGGGGCCCCAATGAGCAGTTCTTC
CDR3aa: CASSPGTGGPNEQFF

v_gene: TRBV28
abundance: -
j_gene: TRBJ1-5
d_gene: -
CDR3nt: TGTGCCAGCAGGGCAGGAATCCAGCCCCAGCATTTT
CDR3aa: CASRAGIQPQHF

v_gene: TRBV5-8
abundance: -
j_gene: TRBJ1-5
d_gene: -
CDR3nt: TGTGCCAGCAGCTTCGAGACAGGCAATCAGCCCCAGCATTTT
CDR3aa: CASSFETGNQPQHF

v_gene: TRBV7-2
abundance: -
j_gene: TRBJ1-4
d_gene: TRBD1
CDR3nt: TGTGCCAGCAGCATTCGACAGGGGATTGTATCTAATGAAAAACTGTTTTTT
CDR3aa: CASSIRQGIVSNEKLFF

v_gene: TRBV19
abundance: -
j_gene: TRBJ2-7
d_gene: -
CDR3nt: TGTGCCAGTGGCCGGGAGTTAGGCTACGAGCAGTACTTC
CDR3aa: CASGRELGYEQYF

v_gene: TRBV7-6
abundance: -
j_gene: TRBJ2-5
d_gene: TRBD1
CDR3nt: TGTGCCAGCAGCGTAGGACAGGGGGCTGGGGAGACCCAGTACTTC
CDR3aa: CASSVGQGAGETQYF

v_gene: TRBV27
abundance: -
j_gene: TRBJ2-6
d_gene: -
CDR3nt: TGTGCCAGCAGTTTAGACGGCGGATTAATGGCTGGGGCCAACGTCCTGACTTTC
CDR3aa: CASSLDGGLMAGANVLTF

v_gene: TRBV6-1
abundance: -
j_gene: TRBJ2-7
d_gene: -
CDR3nt: TGTGCCAGCAGTGATCCCATGACACCTCCCTACGAGCAGTACTTC
CDR3aa: CASSDPMTPPYEQYF

v_gene: TRBV15
abundance: -
j_gene: TRBJ2-7
d_gene: -
CDR3nt: TGTGCCACCAGCAGAGATAGGACTCCTATCTTTCGCGAGCAGTACTTC
CDR3aa: CATSRDRTPIFREQYF

v_gene: TRBV4-1
abundance: -
j_gene: TRBJ2-7
d_gene: TRBD1
CDR3nt: TGCGCCAGCAGCCAAGTTCCCGGGACAGGGAGTTACGAGCAGTACTTC
CDR3aa: CASSQVPGTGSYEQYF

v_gene: TRBV5-1
abundance: -
j_gene: TRBJ1-1
d_gene: TRBD1
CDR3nt: TGCGCCAGCAGCTTAGGGACAGATTCTTACACTGAAGCTTTCTTT
CDR3aa: CASSLGTDSYTEAFF

v_gene: TRBV28
abundance: once
j_gene: TRBJ1-1
d_gene: -
CDR3nt: TGTGCCAGCAGGAAACTATTAATGAACACTGAAGCTTTCTTT
CDR3aa: CASRKLLMNTEAFF

v_gene: TRBV7-2
abundance: -
j_gene: TRBJ2-3
d_gene: TRBD2
CDR3nt: TGTGCCAGCAGCTCCCCAGTAACGGGGAGGGCCCCAGATACGCAGTATTTT
CDR3aa: CASSSPVTGRAPDTQYF

v_gene: TRBV9
abundance: -
j_gene: TRBJ1-1
d_gene: -
CDR3nt: TGTGCCAGCAGCGTAACCCAGGGAACTGAAGCTTTCTTT
CDR3aa: CASSVTQGTEAFF

v_gene: TRBV21-1
abundance: -
j_gene: TRBJ1-2
d_gene: -
CDR3nt: TGTGCCAGCAGCAAAGTTAAAAATCGGACTCCCGAATTATATTTCTATGGCTACACCTTC
CDR3aa: CASSKVKNRTPELYFYGYTF

v_gene: TRBV6-6
abundance: -
j_gene: TRBJ2-5
d_gene: -
CDR3nt: TGTGCCAGCAGTTACTTGGGACACAAAGAGACCCAGTACTTC
CDR3aa: CASSYLGHKETQYF

v_gene: TRBV15
abundance: -
j_gene: TRBJ2-2
d_gene: -
CDR3nt: TGTGCCACCAGCAGAGATCTTCAGGCCGGGGAGCTGTTTTTT
CDR3aa: CATSRDLQAGELFF

v_gene: TRBV19
abundance: once
j_gene: TRBJ1-5
d_gene: -
CDR3nt: TGTGCCAGTAGTATACAGGGATGGGACAATCAGCCCCAGCATTTT
CDR3aa: CASSIQGWDNQPQHF

v_gene: TRBV9
abundance: -
j_gene: TRBJ2-1
d_gene: TRBD1
CDR3nt: TGTGCCAGCAGCGGCAGGGGGACCTACAATGAGCAGTTCTTC
CDR3aa: CASSGRGTYNEQFF

v_gene: TRBV11-2
abundance: -
j_gene: TRBJ1-1
d_gene: -
CDR3nt: TGTGCCAGCAGCTTAGAGATCACAGGGATCACTGAAGCTTTCTTT
CDR3aa: CASSLEITGITEAFF

v_gene: TRBV5-5
abundance: -
j_gene: TRBJ1-2
d_gene: TRBD1
CDR3nt: TGTGCCAGCAGCTCCCTGACAGGGCCAGGCTACACCTTC
CDR3aa: CASSSLTGPGYTF

v_gene: TRBV2
abundance: -
j_gene: TRBJ1-2
d_gene: -
CDR3nt: TGTGCCAGCCGGACTTCTGGCTACACCTTC
CDR3aa: CASRTSGYTF

v_gene: TRBV28
abundance: -
j_gene: TRBJ2-7
d_gene: -
CDR3nt: TGTGCCAGCCGTGTCGGGAACTTCTACGAGCAGTACTTC
CDR3aa: CASRVGNFYEQYF

v_gene: TRBV7-2
abundance: -
j_gene: TRBJ2-5
d_gene: -
CDR3nt: TGTGCCAGCAGCTTAGAATTACAGGGGAGGTGGGGAGAGACCCAGTACTTC
CDR3aa: CASSLELQGRWGETQYF

v_gene: TRBV30
abundance: -
j_gene: TRBJ1-4
d_gene: TRBD1
CDR3nt: TGTGCCTGCCAGGAGCAGGGGGCGGCTAATGAAAAACTGTTTTTT
CDR3aa: CACQEQGAANEKLFF

v_gene: TRBV13
abundance: -
j_gene: TRBJ2-3
d_gene: -
CDR3nt: TGTGCCAGCAGCGCCTCGAGGGCGCAGTATTTT
CDR3aa: CASSASRAQYF

v_gene: TRBV19
abundance: -
j_gene: TRBJ1-5
d_gene: -
CDR3nt: TGTGCCAGTAGTTCTACAGGTGGCAATCAGCCCCAGCATTTT
CDR3aa: CASSSTGGNQPQHF

v_gene: TRBV7-9
abundance: -
j_gene: TRBJ2-3
d_gene: -
CDR3nt: TGTGCCAGCAGCGGTAACCGGGAGAAAACTTTT
CDR3aa: CASSGNREKTF

v_gene: TRBV13
abundance: -
j_gene: TRBJ2-7
d_gene: TRBD2
CDR3nt: TGTGCCAGCAGCCCGGGACTAGCGGGGTACGAGCAGTACTTC
CDR3aa: CASSPGLAGYEQYF

v_gene: TRBV6-1
abundance: -
j_gene: TRBJ2-3
d_gene: TRBD2
CDR3nt: TGTGCCAGCAGTGTGTTCGGCCTAGCGGGAGTCACAGATACGCAGTATTTT
CDR3aa: CASSVFGLAGVTDTQYF

v_gene: TRBV2
abundance: -
j_gene: TRBJ2-2
d_gene: TRBD2
CDR3nt: TGTGCCACTAGACTAGCGGGGTATTCGAACACCGGGGAGCTGTTTTTT
CDR3aa: CATRLAGYSNTGELFF

v_gene: TRBV2
abundance: few
j_gene: TRBJ2-7
d_gene: TRBD2
CDR3nt: TGTGCCAGCACGCAGCGGGGAACCTACGAGCAGTACTTC
CDR3aa: CASTQRGTYEQYF

v_gene: TRBV7-9
abundance: -
j_gene: TRBJ2-5
d_gene: -
CDR3nt: TGTGCCAGCCAGCCCAGCGGGGAGACCCAGTACTTC
CDR3aa: CASQPSGETQYF

v_gene: TRBV5-4
abundance: -
j_gene: TRBJ2-1
d_gene: TRBD2
CDR3nt: TGTGCCAGCAGCTTGGACGGACTAGCGGGAGACGGTGAGCAGTTCTTC
CDR3aa: CASSLDGLAGDGEQFF

v_gene: TRBV18
abundance: -
j_gene: TRBJ1-1
d_gene: -
CDR3nt: TGTGCCAGCTCACCAGGTGAAGAAGGAGGAGCTTTCTTT
CDR3aa: CASSPGEEGGAFF

v_gene: TRBV28
abundance: -
j_gene: TRBJ1-4
d_gene: -
CDR3nt: TGTGCCAGCAGGCCCAGTCCTGTTGACAGCAATGAAAAACTGTTTTTT
CDR3aa: CASRPSPVDSNEKLFF

v_gene: TRBV11-3
abundance: -
j_gene: TRBJ1-2
d_gene: -
CDR3nt: TGTGCCAGCAGCCTGCAGGGGCCCCCAGGAGGCTACACCTTC
CDR3aa: CASSLQGPPGGYTF

v_gene: TRBV5-1
abundance: -
j_gene: TRBJ2-5
d_gene: TRBD2
CDR3nt: TGCGCCAGCAGCCAAAGACTAGCGGGCTACCAAGAGACCCAGTACTTC
CDR3aa: CASSQRLAGYQETQYF

v_gene: TRBV19
abundance: -
j_gene: TRBJ2-7
d_gene: -
CDR3nt: TGTGCCAGTAGTATAGCAGGGCAAGACTCCTACGAGCAGTACTTC
CDR3aa: CASSIAGQDSYEQYF

v_gene: TRBV28
abundance: -
j_gene: TRBJ1-4
d_gene: -
CDR3nt: TGTGCCAGCAGGGAGGACAGTGAGCTTGAAAAACTGTTTTTT
CDR3aa: CASREDSELEKLFF

v_gene: TRBV2
abundance: -
j_gene: TRBJ2-5
d_gene: TRBD1
CDR3nt: TGTGCCAGCAGTGGGACAGGGAGAGAGACCCAGTACTTC
CDR3aa: CASSGTGRETQYF

v_gene: TRBV2
abundance: -
j_gene: TRBJ2-7
d_gene: -
CDR3nt: TGTGCCAGCAGTGTGGCTAGCCCCTACGAGCAGTACTTC
CDR3aa: CASSVASPYEQYF

v_gene: TRBV7-2
abundance: -
j_gene: TRBJ1-1
d_gene: -
CDR3nt: TGTGCCAGCACCATAGGGGGGAACACTGAAGCTTTCTTT
CDR3aa: CASTIGGNTEAFF

v_gene: TRBV5-1
abundance: -
j_gene: TRBJ1-2
d_gene: -
CDR3nt: TGCGCCAGCAGCAGCACAGAGGGAGCCCCCTATGGCTACACCTTC
CDR3aa: CASSSTEGAPYGYTF

v_gene: TRBV5-6
abundance: -
j_gene: TRBJ2-1
d_gene: -
CDR3nt: TGTGCCAGCAGCTTCGTCTACAATGAGCAGTTCTTC
CDR3aa: CASSFVYNEQFF

v_gene: TRBV28
abundance: -
j_gene: TRBJ2-3
d_gene: TRBD2
CDR3nt: TGTGCCAGCAGTTACCCCGCGGGAGTTCGTCCAGATACGCAGTATTTT
CDR3aa: CASSYPAGVRPDTQYF

v_gene: TRBV29-1
abundance: -
j_gene: TRBJ2-6
d_gene: -
CDR3nt: TGCAGCGTTGAAGATCGGCGAGGAAGTAGGGCCAACGTCCTGACTTTC
CDR3aa: CSVEDRRGSRANVLTF

v_gene: TRBV27
abundance: -
j_gene: TRBJ2-3
d_gene: -
CDR3nt: TGTGCCAGCACCCTCGGGGGGCCGGTTGCCCCAGATACGCAGTATTTT
CDR3aa: CASTLGGPVAPDTQYF

v_gene: TRBV4-3
abundance: -
j_gene: TRBJ2-3
d_gene: TRBD2
CDR3nt: TGCGCCAGCAGCCAAGGGAAGCGGGAGCGGACCTTCACAGATACGCAGTATTTT
CDR3aa: CASSQGKRERTFTDTQYF

v_gene: TRBV7-3
abundance: once
j_gene: TRBJ2-2
d_gene: -
CDR3nt: TGTGCCAGCAGCTTACAGGGGCTAACCGGGGAGCTGTTTTTT
CDR3aa: CASSLQGLTGELFF

v_gene: TRBV5-4
abundance: -
j_gene: TRBJ1-5
d_gene: -
CDR3nt: TGTGCCAGCAGCTTGAGCGGTCAGCCCCAGCATTTT
CDR3aa: CASSLSGQPQHF

v_gene: TRBV7-9
abundance: -
j_gene: TRBJ1-1
d_gene: -
CDR3nt: TGTGCCAGCAGCTTAATTCGGACGAGGGCTTGGGAAGCTTTCTTT
CDR3aa: CASSLIRTRAWEAFF

v_gene: TRBV9
abundance: -
j_gene: TRBJ2-1
d_gene: TRBD1
CDR3nt: TGTGCCAGCAGCTCCCGACAGGGGAATGAGCAGTTCTTC
CDR3aa: CASSSRQGNEQFF

v_gene: TRBV4-1
abundance: -
j_gene: TRBJ2-2
d_gene: TRBD2
CDR3nt: TGCGCCAGCAGCCGGACTAGCGACCACACCGGGGAGCTGTTTTTT
CDR3aa: CASSRTSDHTGELFF

v_gene: TRBV19
abundance: -
j_gene: TRBJ2-3
d_gene: TRBD2
CDR3nt: TGTGCCAGTAGACGAGCAACTAGCGAAACGGGAAGGGGTGCTAGCACAGATACGCAGTATTTT
CDR3aa: CASRRATSETGRGASTDTQYF